This note documents a single T cell receptor (beta chain) sequence. The sample belongs to a study of blood T cell repertoires in COVID-19. The wider study: Sample material is recorded as cDNA or gDNA derived from T cells, B-cell-depleted T cells, or PBMCs.

Germline V gives CDR1 LNHDA, CDR2 SQIVND (reference sequence). The CDR3 has 11 residues. With V trimmed by 9 bases and J by 8 bases, 6 bases remained unmatched. Only in-frame clones appear in the TCRdb table, and some are missing; sequencing was by immunoSEQ multiplex PCR. The sample has about 240,000 clones, approximately 86% seen once; the top ten hold more than 6.5%. The receptor was isolated from a woman between 70 and 85 years old with active or convalescent COVID-19. This chain links TRBV19 with TRBJ1-1; 7 nucleotides align to TRBD1. Sequenced material: peripheral blood. CDR3 amino acids: CASQQGPEAFF. The CDR3 nucleotides are TGTGCCAGCCAACAGGGGCCCGAAGCTTTCTTT.